This is a list of T cell receptor beta chains from one sample in a study of T cells in Graves' hyperthyroidism and ophthalmopathy. TCRdb fed the multiplex PCR reads into MiXCR, producing one record per CDR3 protein. The repertoire includes around 290,000 distinct CDR3 sequences, about an eighth of them detected once, and almost 8% sits in the top ten. Sequencing input: blood. Receptors originate from a woman in her twenties or thirties with Graves' hyperthyroidism that later progressed to Graves' ophthalmopathy. Each CDR3 is given with its conserved first and last residue. Each record gives: V gene, CDR3 length, CDR3 protein.

>TRBV4-3|16
CASSQEGIAGGNEQFF
>TRBV5-1|13
CASSSSFSDTQYF
>TRBV11-1|14
CASSLSDSYNEQFF
>TRBV7-9|15
CASSLGQGHPYEQYF
>TRBV4-1|15
CASSQDRGTGNEQFF
>TRBV11-2|14
CASSFIPESREQYF
>TRBV12-3/TRBV12-4|15
CASTLSGRTPYEQYF
>TRBV5-1|16
CASSGGTGGYQETQYF
>TRBV12-3/TRBV12-4|17
CATVTSGRGSGANVLTF
>TRBV12-3/TRBV12-4|14
CASSLSYGANVLTF
>TRBV11-2|14
CASSSGRGVTEAFF
>TRBV29-1|14
CSVQGLAGSNEQFF
>TRBV18|14
CASSPRGPNEKLFF
>TRBV28|14
CASQQGGYTDTQYF
>TRBV29-1|15
CSVEESGQRWDTQYF
>TRBV27|16
CASSASSGFISYEQYF
>TRBV7-2|12
CASSALNEKLFF
>TRBV7-9|13
CASSAWEADTQYF
>TRBV20-1|13
CSARDRLNYEQYF
>TRBV6-1|16
CASRGDTVRTNEKLFF
>TRBV30|14
CAWSLRLASATQYF